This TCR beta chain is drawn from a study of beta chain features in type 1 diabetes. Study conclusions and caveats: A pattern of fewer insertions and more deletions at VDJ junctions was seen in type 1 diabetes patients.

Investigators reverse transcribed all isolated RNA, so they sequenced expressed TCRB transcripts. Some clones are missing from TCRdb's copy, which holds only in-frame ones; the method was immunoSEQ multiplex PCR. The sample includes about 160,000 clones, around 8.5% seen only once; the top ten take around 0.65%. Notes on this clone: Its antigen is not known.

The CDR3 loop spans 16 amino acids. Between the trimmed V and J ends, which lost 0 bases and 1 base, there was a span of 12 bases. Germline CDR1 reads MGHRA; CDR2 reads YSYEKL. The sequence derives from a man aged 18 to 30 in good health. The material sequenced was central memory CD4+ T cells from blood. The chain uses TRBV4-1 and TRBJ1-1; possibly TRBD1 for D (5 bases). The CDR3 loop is CASSQDRAGGNTEAFF. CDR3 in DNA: TGCGCCAGCAGCCAAGATCGGGCGGGGGGGAACACTGAAGCTTTCTTT.